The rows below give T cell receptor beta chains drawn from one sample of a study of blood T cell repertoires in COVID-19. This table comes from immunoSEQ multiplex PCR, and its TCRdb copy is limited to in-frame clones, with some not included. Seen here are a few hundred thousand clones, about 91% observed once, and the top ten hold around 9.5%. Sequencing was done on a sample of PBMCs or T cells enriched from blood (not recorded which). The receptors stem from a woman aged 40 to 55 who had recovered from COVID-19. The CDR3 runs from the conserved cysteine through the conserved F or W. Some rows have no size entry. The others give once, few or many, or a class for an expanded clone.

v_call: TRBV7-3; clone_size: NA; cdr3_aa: CASSLNPTDTQYF
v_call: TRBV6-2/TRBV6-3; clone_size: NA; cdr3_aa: CASSYGSFEQYF
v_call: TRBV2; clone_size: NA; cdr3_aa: CASSEAAAGGQDTQYF
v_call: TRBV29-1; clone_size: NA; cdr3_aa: CSVGQGNGRRYEQYF
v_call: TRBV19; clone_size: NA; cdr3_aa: CASSIDGRGGTEAFF
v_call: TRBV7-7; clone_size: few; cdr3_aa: CASSLDSYNEQFF
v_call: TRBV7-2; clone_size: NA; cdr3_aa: CASSLQLNRKETQYF
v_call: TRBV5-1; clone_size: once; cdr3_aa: CASSLGQGGVTEAFF
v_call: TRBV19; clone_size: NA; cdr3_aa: CASSMDRYNEQFF
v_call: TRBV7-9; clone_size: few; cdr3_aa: CASSSEVGTYEQYF
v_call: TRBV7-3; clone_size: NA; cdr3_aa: CASSLTPADTQYF
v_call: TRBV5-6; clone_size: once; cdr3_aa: CASLLTGENTGELFF
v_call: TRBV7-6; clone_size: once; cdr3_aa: CASSLTGGDSYEQYF
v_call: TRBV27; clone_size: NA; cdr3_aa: CASTSGVGNSPLHF
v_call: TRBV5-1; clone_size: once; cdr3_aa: CASSLQPGLIEYEQYF
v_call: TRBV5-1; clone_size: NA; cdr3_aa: CASSSLAGSNTDTQYF
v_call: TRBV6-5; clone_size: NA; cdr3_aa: CATKTAQETQYF
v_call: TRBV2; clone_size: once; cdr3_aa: CASSRLEMNTGELFF
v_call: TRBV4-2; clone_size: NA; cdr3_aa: CASSYRDSENNEQFF
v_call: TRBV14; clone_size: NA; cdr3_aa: CASSQDGQGALREQYF
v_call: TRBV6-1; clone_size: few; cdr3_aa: CASTEAGANTGELFF
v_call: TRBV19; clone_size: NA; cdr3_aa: CASIGGGGQPQHF
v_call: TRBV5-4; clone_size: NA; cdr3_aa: CASSVGQGAFDEAFF
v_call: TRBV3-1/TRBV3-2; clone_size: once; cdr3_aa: CASSQDQRTGPMNTEAFF
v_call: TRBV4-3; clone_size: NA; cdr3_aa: CASSQGGGANYGYTF
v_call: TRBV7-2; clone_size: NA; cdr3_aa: CASSLSVGGLVSYTQYF
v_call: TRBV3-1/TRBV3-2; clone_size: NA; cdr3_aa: CASSQGVQGPNEQYF
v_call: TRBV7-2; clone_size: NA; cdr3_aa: CASSLRAAGQANKNIQYF
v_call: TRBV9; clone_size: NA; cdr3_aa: CASSVAAGGNEKLFF
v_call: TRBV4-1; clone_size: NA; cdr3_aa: CASRGQSTRTQYF
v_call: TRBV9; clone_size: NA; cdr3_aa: CASSVAGRETQYF
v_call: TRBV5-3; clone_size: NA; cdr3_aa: CARRTGTTISYEQYF
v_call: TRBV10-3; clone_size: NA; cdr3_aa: CAISDSPLAGEHGELFF
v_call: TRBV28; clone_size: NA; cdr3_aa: CASRSWTGGNQPQHF
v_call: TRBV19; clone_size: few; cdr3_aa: CAPSYEQYF
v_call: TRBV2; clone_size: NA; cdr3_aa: CASSATSGIADTQYF